Many counts were recorded for the clone carrying this T cell receptor beta chain. These data come from a study of neurological immune-mediated disorders. The authors produced cDNA by 5'RACE using 10-nucleotide random UMIs. In each sequencing run, over 170 million TCR-beta sequences were generated from 15-18 subjects. TCRdb used MiXCR to reprocess the 5' RACE reads, holding one entry per CDR3 protein. The sample lists 25,000 to 35,000 distinct CDR3 sequences, roughly 3.7% occurring once. Sequenced: CD4+ T cells from blood. This TCR derives from a woman aged 35 to 49 in good health.

Here the CDR3 DNA reads TGTGCCAGCAGCCATCGGGTAGAGACCCAGTACTTC. This sequence encodes CASSHRVETQYF. The chain uses TRBV5-5 and TRBJ2-5; D unclear. The ends were cut back, 4 bases at V and 4 bases at J, with 8 bases in the middle. The V gene's germline CDR1 is SGHKS and CDR2 YYEKEE (reference sequence). The CDR3 is made up of 12 amino acids.